This T cell receptor (beta chain) was identified during a study of OX40 agonist ivuxolimab in advanced cancers. Regarding the research as a whole: Ivuxolimab was a fully human IgG2 agonistic monoclonal antibody targeting the costimulatory receptor OX40 (CD134). Intravenous ivuxolimab was administered to patients every 2 weeks at six dose levels: 0.01, 0.1, 0.3, 1.5, 3 and 10 mg/kg. Of the roughly 51 patients in dose escalation, around 19 had hepatocellular carcinoma, about 15 had melanoma, 9 had renal cell carcinoma and 9 had head and neck cancer. In the dose-escalation cohort, 65% to 90% of patients were male, and the mean age was approximately 64 years, with a range of 23 to 79. Patients were allowed to have had prior anti-PD-1, anti-PD-L1 or anti-CTLA-4 therapy, and around 43% of the dose-escalation patients had been treated with checkpoint inhibitors. Partial responses were achieved by three dose-escalation patients, of whom one had hepatocellular carcinoma and two had cutaneous melanoma. Peripheral TCRbeta sequencing aimed to test whether ivuxolimab altered TCR sequence diversity and caused clonal T-cell expansion. The paper reports the monotherapy dose-escalation portion (N = 52 patients) of the phase I ivuxolimab trial. General conclusions and limits of the study: On average, CD8+ T cells showed more expanded clones than CD4+ T cells after ivuxolimab. Partial responders in the 0.1-3.0 mg/kg groups had among the lowest normalized peripheral clonal expansion, especially among CD8+ T cells. Antigen specificity was not determined for the clonally expanded peripheral T cells. Low levels of normalized T-cell clonal expansion were also seen in some patients who did not respond. At doses of 0.1 to 3.0 mg/kg, clonal expansion of both CD4+ and CD8+ blood T cells was observed from baseline to week 6.

The trial excluded patients who had a history of autoimmune disease or who were on systemic immunosuppression. Peripheral blood for TCR sequencing was collected from all dose cohorts at baseline, on cycle 4 day 1, and on cycle 7 day 1. Samples came from an open-label, multicenter, first-in-human phase I dose-escalation trial of ivuxolimab. The trial enrolled adults with locally advanced or metastatic head and neck squamous cell, hepatocellular, melanoma or renal cell carcinoma. Before TCR sequencing, CD4+ T cells and CD8+ T cells from peripheral blood were sorted into separate populations. The CDR1 and CDR2 encoded by the germline V gene (reference sequence) are SEHNR and FQNEAQ. Cut back by 1 base and 3 bases, the V and J ends lie 3 bases apart. Counted from cysteine to phenylalanine, this CDR3 has 13 amino acids. The read is trimmed to its CDR3 DNA, 39 bases read in frame from base 1. This clone was seen only once. The antigen it recognizes is unknown. No base qualities exist here, and no much larger clone lies one base off it.

Genomic DNA was extracted from sorted cells for sequencing of the TCRbeta CDR3 region. The immunoSEQ Assay was used to sequence the TCRbeta CDR3 regions. TCRdb provides this immuneACCESS table in a form limited to in-frame rearrangements. Some clones are lacking; in checked studies, under half of them reflect an unresolved V gene, and why the rest are absent is not known. The sample table shows some 81,000 clones, and around 86% are seen once. The top ten clones comprise 6.2% of the sample. The TCR sequence derives from an adult with an advanced solid tumor such as melanoma, head and neck, liver or kidney cancer. This receptor chain uses TRBV7-9 and TRBJ2-2, with the D gene uncertain. The source was CD4+ or CD8+ T cells sorted from blood, collected in a trial of the OX40 agonist ivuxolimab. This receptor has the CDR3 CASSLEYTGELFF. The base sequence is TGTGCCAGCAGCTTAGAGTACACCGGGGAGCTGTTTTTT.